This T cell receptor beta chain was captured by sequencing in a study of monozygotic twins with inflammatory bowel disease. General observations from the study: Similarity of repertoires did not differ between concordant and discordant twins, possibly from limited power. Fewer shared clonotypes with others were found in IBD patients than in healthy twins, especially with disease activity. Discrimination among different T cell subtypes was not achievable.

To note about this clonotype: Its antigen is currently unknown.

From 3,500 to 4,500 ng of total RNA, each TCR library was prepared. Each CDR3 protein gets one entry in TCRdb, which reprocessed the 5' RACE reads and gives no DNA. Listed are 150,000 to 200,000 distinct CDR3 sequences; 2% to 3% falls within the top ten. Germline values: CDR1 SGHAT, CDR2 FQDESV (reference sequence). The CDR3 totals 17 residues. The TCR sequence derives from a human donor with ulcerative colitis or Crohn's disease, or a healthy co-twin of an affected twin (not recorded which). V usage is TRBV11-1 and J usage is TRBJ1-1; TCRdb's assignment of TRBD1 cannot be checked, as there is no DNA. The sequencing input was blood. This CDR3 reads CASSFSRTPTGDTEAFF.